This entry lists 21 T cell receptor beta chains sequenced from one sample in a study of shared clonotypes between healthy human individuals. Assay used: immunoSEQ multiplex PCR; TCRdb lists only in-frame clones, some missing. This sample has around 1,900,000 clones, with 85% to 95% found just once. CD45RO-negative cells were positively selected for CCR7, leaving out terminally differentiated effector memory CD45RA+ cells. Sample: naive CD8+ T cells from PBMCs. Every receptor here comes from a young man in good health. Some clones in this sample may be carry-over from other donors' samples.

The rearrangement links TRBV7-9 to TRBJ1-2; D gene unclear. Germline V gene data show CDR1 as SEHNR and CDR2 as FQNEAQ (reference sequence). This CDR3 is built from 15 residues. V was trimmed by 1 base and J by 6 bases, leaving 15 bases between them. The CDR3 DNA reads as TGTGCCAGCAGCTTAGAACGGCCGCCGGGCGATGGCTACACCTTC. Its translation: CASSLERPPGDGYTF. Supplemented by reference TRBV7-9 and TRBJ1-2, the full variable domain reads DTGVSQNPRHKITKRGQNVTFRCDPISEHNRLYWYRQTLGQGPEFLTYFQNEAQLEKSRLLSDRFSAERPKGSFSTLEIQRTEQGDSAMYLCASSLERPPGDGYTFGSGTRLTVV.

The chain couples TRBV29-1 to TRBJ2-2; the D gene could be TRBD1 or TRBD2 (6 bases each). There are 14 residues in the CDR3. Germline CDR1 reads SQVTM; CDR2 reads ANQGSEA. CDR3 amino acids: CVGGGKKSTGELFF. In DNA, the CDR3 is TGCGTCGGGGGCGGTAAAAAGAGCACCGGGGAGCTGTTTTTT.

CDR3 region: CASSLVSAAVGTEAFF. Written as DNA, the CDR3 is TGTGCCAGCAGCTTAGTGTCGGCAGCAGTAGGCACTGAAGCTTTCTTT. This sequence joins TRBV11-2 and TRBJ1-1; D is ambiguous. The CDR3 has 16 amino acids. The V end was cut by 1 base, the J end by 4 bases, with 16 bases between. CDR1 SGHAT and CDR2 FQNNGV come from the germline V gene.

This clone is a singleton in its sample. J is TRBJ2-1 and V is TRBV28; 9 bases map to TRBD1. The CDR3 is 14 amino acids. Looked up from germline, CDR1 is MDHEN and CDR2 is SYDVKM. V shed 6 bases and J 3 bases; nucleotides not matched to a gene: 3. The CDR3: CASRGTGFYNEQFF. CDR3 DNA sequence: TGTGCCAGCAGAGGGACAGGGTTCTACAATGAGCAGTTCTTC.

The genes are TRBV7-9 and TRBJ2-7; 7 nucleotides match TRBD2. The CDR3 is 16 amino acids. The V and J ends lost 8 bases and 6 bases, in that order; junction bases with no gene match: 19. The germline gives CDR1 SEHNR, CDR2 FQNEAQ (reference sequence). CDR3 coding DNA: TGTGCCAGCGCTCGCACGGGACTAAGTATCTCGTTCGAGCAGTACTTC. Protein: CASARTGLSISFEQYF. Drawing the rest from reference TRBV7-9 and TRBJ2-7, the complete variable domain is DTGVSQNPRHKITKRGQNVTFRCDPISEHNRLYWYRQTLGQGPEFLTYFQNEAQLEKSRLLSDRFSAERPKGSFSTLEIQRTEQGDSAMYLCASARTGLSISFEQYFGPGTRLTVT.

The V call is TRBV30, the J call TRBJ1-3; the D gene is possibly TRBD1 (6 bases). CDR1 is GTSNPN, CDR2 SVGIG, per germline (reference sequence). V was pared by 1 base and J by 4 bases, with 17 bases between. The CDR3 is made up of 16 amino acids. CDR3: CAWSETGLSPGNTIYF. DNA for the CDR3: TGTGCCTGGAGTGAAACAGGGTTATCTCCCGGAAACACCATATATTTT.

This rearrangement joins TRBV5-5 to TRBJ2-1, with D possibly being TRBD2 (5 bases). This CDR3 is built from 14 residues. V shed 1 base and J shed 9 bases, with 14 bases lying between them. Germline V lookup: CDR1 SGHKS, CDR2 YYEKEE (reference sequence). The CDR3 DNA is TGTGCCAGCAGCTTGATTCAGACTATCGGTGAGCAGTTCTTC. As protein: CASSLIQTIGEQFF.

The V call is TRBV9, the J call TRBJ1-1, with unresolved D. The CDR3 length is 14 residues. V was pared by 1 base and J by 7 bases, with 14 bases between. The V gene's germline CDR1 is SGDLS and CDR2 YYNGEE. CDR3 coding DNA: TGTGCCAGCAGCGTACAGGATCAGTATGGTGAAGCTTTCTTT. Its protein product is CASSVQDQYGEAFF.

V gene TRBV13 combines with J gene TRBJ2-3, with 9 bases lining up with TRBD2. J was trimmed by 0 bases and V by 4 bases; bases with no gene match: 5. The CDR3 runs to 16 residues. Germline loops: CDR1 PRHDT, CDR2 FYEKMQ (reference sequence). CDR3 in DNA: TGTGCCAGCAGCTACAGACTAGCGGTTAGCACAGATACGCAGTATTTT. Amino acids: CASSYRLAVSTDTQYF.

This clone has only one observation. The chain couples TRBV2 to TRBJ2-1; D ambiguous. Trimming shortened V by 5 bases and J by 0 bases, and 14 bases separated the two germline ends. CDR1 is SNHLY, CDR2 FYNNEI, per germline. The CDR3 extends over 16 amino acids. The CDR3 is CASSTETSNSYNEQFF. The CDR3 DNA follows: TGTGCCAGCAGTACCGAGACATCAAACTCCTACAATGAGCAGTTCTTC.

A word on this clone: Other DNA variants within this sample encode the same CDR3. The chain links TRBV27 to TRBJ2-1, with D possibly TRBD2 on 5 matching bases. The germline V and J ends were trimmed by 3 bases and 4 bases, with 10 bases remaining between them. The CDR3 runs 14 residues. Germline lookup yields CDR1 MNHEY and CDR2 SMNVEV (reference sequence). CDR3 bases: TGTGCCAGCAGTTTGAGGGTGGCATACAATGAGCAGTTCTTC. Protein product: CASSLRVAYNEQFF.

The rearrangement uses TRBV18 and TRBJ2-7; 11 positions match TRBD2. The CDR3 has 15 amino acids. Germline V gene sequence: CDR1 KGHSH, CDR2 LQKENI. Germline trimming cut 3 bases from V and 3 bases from J; bases unmatched to any gene: 4. The CDR3 loop is CASSPYTSGGYEQYF. In DNA form, the CDR3 reads TGTGCCAGCTCACCTTACACTAGCGGGGGCTACGAGCAGTACTTC.

The chain links TRBV29-1 to TRBJ1-5, with 7 bases that match TRBD1. V was clipped by 6 bases and J by 4 bases; unmatched bases: 6. This CDR3 has 13 amino acids. Germline-derived CDR1 and CDR2 are SQVTM and ANQGSEA. DNA for the CDR3: TGCAGCGTGGGGGAACAGGGGAATCAGCCCCAGCATTTT. This encodes CSVGEQGNQPQHF.

The CDR3 nucleotides read TGCGCCAGCAGCCAAAGGTGGCCCCCGGGGGGGAGCACAGATACGCAGTATTTT. Translation gives CASSQRWPPGGSTDTQYF. This rearrangement joins TRBV4-1 to TRBJ2-3, with TRBD2 matching over 8 bases. Germline V gives CDR1 MGHRA, CDR2 YSYEKL. J gave up 0 bases and V 2 bases, and 10 bases lay outside the gene matches. The CDR3 is made up of 18 amino acids.

Turning to this clone: Additional DNA sequences in this sample encode the identical CDR3. The chain couples TRBV9 to TRBJ2-3, with D unclear. The CDR3 contains 12 residues. Trimming removed 7 bases from V and 2 bases from J, with 8 bases in between. Looked up from germline, CDR1 is SGDLS and CDR2 is YYNGEE. The CDR3 protein is CASGQNTDTQYF. DNA for the CDR3: TGTGCCAGCGGGCAGAACACAGATACGCAGTATTTT.

V and J are TRBV5-5 and TRBJ2-7, with 7 bases that match TRBD2. This CDR3 has 13 residues. V shed 3 bases and J 3 bases; nucleotides not matched to a gene: 3. Germline CDR1 is SGHKS and CDR2 is YYEKEE (reference sequence). CDR3 DNA sequence: TGTGCCAGCAGCTGGCGGGAGTTCTACGAGCAGTACTTC. Residues: CASSWREFYEQYF.

The chain combines TRBV14 with TRBJ2-1; 15 bases align to TRBD2. Germline V gives CDR1 SGHDN, CDR2 FVKESK. The CDR3 sequence is 18 residues long. The J segment lost 4 bases and the V segment lost 0 bases, leaving 4 bases of the junction unmatched. For the CDR3, the DNA is TGTGCCAGCAGCCAAGAAGGACTAGCGGGAGGGCCTTACAATGAGCAGTTCTTC. It specifies CASSQEGLAGGPYNEQFF. Full variable domain (missing parts from reference TRBV14 and TRBJ2-1): EAGVTQFPSHSVIEKGQTVTLRCDPISGHDNLYWYRRVMGKEIKFLLHFVKESKQDESGMPNNRFLAERTGGTYSTLKVQPAELEDSGVYFCASSQEGLAGGPYNEQFFGPGTRLTVL.

The chain uses TRBV6-1 and TRBJ2-2; 8 positions match TRBD2. Germline V gene lookup returns CDR1 MNHNS and CDR2 SASEGT. V was pared by 1 base and J by 6 bases, with 4 bases of the junction left unmatched. The CDR3 is made up of 15 amino acids. The CDR3 loop reads CASSEVRGAAGELFF. The CDR3 region has the DNA TGTGCCAGCAGTGAAGTGCGGGGGGCTGCCGGGGAGCTGTTTTTT.

The chain carries TRBV28 and TRBJ1-1, with 7 nucleotides matching TRBD1. J lost 8 bases, V lost 3 bases, and 9 bases had no gene match. The length of the CDR3 is 14 residues. The V gene's germline CDR1 is MDHEN and CDR2 SYDVKM. DNA of the CDR3: TGTGCCAGCAGTTTTGTGACAGGGCCACCAGAAGCTTTCTTT. Translating it yields CASSFVTGPPEAFF.

The chain carries TRBV5-6 and TRBJ1-2; tentatively, D is TRBD1 (5 bases). Germline V lookup: CDR1 SGHDT, CDR2 YYEEEE. The CDR3 spans 14 residues. V was cut by 5 bases and J by 2 bases, with 13 bases left in between. The CDR3 protein is CASSRGHLNYGYTF. CDR3 nucleotide sequence: TGTGCCAGCAGTCGAGGACACCTGAACTATGGCTACACCTTC.

Concerning this clone itself: The sample carries other DNA sequences with the same CDR3. The chain combines TRBV29-1 with TRBJ1-2; D gene uncertain. The CDR3 runs 10 residues. Germline CDR1 SQVTM, CDR2 ANQGSEA. The V end was cut by 6 bases, the J end by 2 bases, with 4 bases between. The CDR3 DNA is TGCAGCGTAGGAAACTATGGCTACACCTTC. Translating it yields CSVGNYGYTF. The variable domain in full, with the rest retrieved from reference TRBV29-1 and TRBJ1-2, is SAVISQKPSRDICQRGTSLTIQCQVDSQVTMMFWYRQQPGQSLTLIATANQGSEATYESGFVIDKFPISRPNLTFSTLTVSNMSPEDSSIYLCSVGNYGYTFGSGTRLTVV.